These 17 T cell receptor beta chains originate from one sample sequenced in a study of vaccination effects on CD4 cells after COVID-19. These receptors have no known antigen. Libraries were prepared by immunoSEQ multiplex PCR; TCRdb keeps only in-frame clonotypes and omits some of them. Of around 21,000 clones listed, 65% to 80% are singletons. Before any sequencing was done, the ViraFEST assay used viral peptide pools to expand antigen-specific CD4+ T cells. Following 10 days of culture, CD4+ T cells were isolated. Vaccine recipients had no previous SARS-CoV-2 infection; their nucleocapsid antibodies were negative. The sequencing used CD4+ T cells from PBMCs cultured with HCoV-NL63 spike peptides, collected before COVID-19 vaccination. These receptors originate from a human donor who received a COVID-19 vaccine.

The V call is TRBV21-1, the J call TRBJ1-2. TRBV21-1 is noted as a pseudogene. The CDR3 is made up of 17 amino acids. The CDR3 here is CASSRPRTNTYNYGYTF. The CDR3 DNA is TGTGCCAGCTCACGACCCCGGACGAATACGTATAACTATGGCTACACCTTC.

The rearrangement links TRBV15 to TRBJ2-7; tentatively, D is TRBD1 (6 bases). Germline loops: CDR1 LNHNV, CDR2 YYDKDF (reference sequence). Trimming removed 1 base from V and 7 bases from J, with 14 bases in between. The CDR3 has 14 residues. The CDR3 is CATSRGRQAGEQYF. Written as DNA, the CDR3 is TGTGCCACCAGCAGAGGCAGACAGGCCGGGGAGCAGTACTTC.

This clone has a single count. The J gene is TRBJ2-5, the V gene TRBV7-9; D might be TRBD2 (6 bases). CDR3 length: 17 amino acids. Germline V CDR1 and CDR2: SEHNR, FQNEAQ (reference sequence). V lost 0 bases and J 5 bases, leaving 19 bases between the germline ends. CDR3 sequence: CASSLAGGPTRRETQYF. CDR3 coding DNA: TGTGCCAGCAGCTTAGCGGGAGGACCGACGCGGAGGGAGACCCAGTACTTC.

In its sample, this clone was seen a few times. This chain joins TRBV7-9 and TRBJ2-7; D is undetermined. The CDR3 runs 12 residues. Germline V lookup: CDR1 SEHNR, CDR2 FQNEAQ (reference sequence). The V gene lost 5 bases and the J gene lost 0 bases, with 5 bases spanning the gap. CDR3 amino acids: CASSQSSYEQYF. The CDR3 region has the DNA TGTGCCAGCAGCCAGAGCTCCTACGAGCAGTACTTC.

The chain joins TRBV7-2 to TRBJ2-7, with 12 bases fitting TRBD2. The CDR3 loop spans 15 amino acids. CDR1 and CDR2 (germline): SGHTA, FQGNSA. The V segment lost 5 bases and the J segment 2 bases; nucleotides outside the gene matches: 4. Written as DNA, the CDR3 is TGTGCCAGCAGCCCCGGACTAGCGGGGCCCTACGAGCAGTACTTC. Translation: CASSPGLAGPYEQYF.

V usage is TRBV6-6 and J usage is TRBJ2-2; 7 nucleotides line up with TRBD2. Unmatched junction bases numbered 16, after V lost 5 bases and J lost 7 bases. The CDR3 sequence is 17 residues long. The germline V gene has CDR1 MNHNY and CDR2 SVGAGI (reference sequence). In nucleotides, the CDR3 is TGTGCCAGCAGTCCCCCGGGGAGCGGTGGGGGGGTCGGGGAGCTGTTTTTT. Protein product: CASSPPGSGGGVGELFF.

This clone showed up just once. V usage is TRBV19 and J usage is TRBJ2-3, with TRBD2 matching 11 bases. V dropped 4 bases and J dropped 0; count of bases not matched to a gene: 12. The CDR3 has 19 residues. Germline lookup yields CDR1 LNHDA and CDR2 SQIVND (reference sequence). The CDR3 loop is CASSTPRGLAGLSTDTQYF. In DNA, the CDR3 is TGTGCCAGTAGTACCCCCCGAGGACTAGCGGGCCTTAGCACAGATACGCAGTATTTT.

V is TRBV10-3 and J is TRBJ1-2; TRBD1 matches 9 bases. Germline CDR1 is ENHRY and CDR2 is SYGVKD. V lost 2 bases to trimming and J lost 8 bases; unmatched junction nucleotides: 6. The CDR3 runs to 14 residues. CDR3 sequence (DNA): TGTGCCATCAGTGAGACGGGACAGGGCTACGGCTACACCTTC. As protein: CAISETGQGYGYTF.

The chain combines TRBV19 with TRBJ2-3; 10 bases are a match to TRBD2. The CDR3 totals 15 residues. After removal of 5 bases from V and 4 bases from J, the junction contained 6 bases not matched to a gene. Germline-derived CDR1 and CDR2 are LNHDA and SQIVND (reference sequence). DNA of the CDR3: TGTGCCAGTAGTGTACCCGGGACTAGCGCAGATACGCAGTATTTT. This codes for CASSVPGTSADTQYF.

The chain is built from TRBV7-9 and TRBJ2-3; tentatively, D is TRBD2 (6 bases). Per germline, CDR1 SEHNR and CDR2 FQNEAQ (reference sequence). V gave up 2 bases and J gave up 0 bases, with 12 bases separating them. The CDR3 length is 16 residues. CDR3 loop: CASSLIGGTSTDTQYF. As DNA, the CDR3 is TGTGCCAGCAGCTTAATTGGGGGGACCAGCACAGATACGCAGTATTTT.

This clone was detected a few times. The chain joins TRBV3-1 (or the pseudogene TRBV3-2) to TRBJ1-2; D gene unclear. This CDR3 is 15 amino acids long. Trimming took off 1 base at V and 7 bases at J, with 16 bases between the two ends. The germline V gene has CDR1 LGHDT and CDR2 YNNKEL (reference sequence). CDR3 coding DNA: TGTGCCAGCAGCCAAGGGGTAACGGGTTCATTTGGCTACACCTTC. Residues: CASSQGVTGSFGYTF.

The chain carries TRBV3-1 (or the pseudogene TRBV3-2) and TRBJ1-6; TRBD1 might be the D (6 bases). CDR1 LGHDT and CDR2 YNNKEL come from the germline V gene (reference sequence). The CDR3 runs 15 residues. V was clipped by 4 bases and J by 9 bases, with 16 bases between them. DNA of the CDR3: TGTGCCAGCAGCCTCCTCGAGGGGGTGGGTTCACCCCTCCACTTT. The encoded protein is CASSLLEGVGSPLHF.

The table lists this clone with a few counts. The V and J genes are TRBV7-2 and TRBJ2-7, with 12 bases fitting TRBD2. Germline V CDR1 and CDR2: SGHTA, FQGNSA. Losses at the gene ends were 5 bases for V and 3 bases for J; bases not matched to a gene: 11. This CDR3 is built from 17 residues. The CDR3 nucleotides read TGTGCCAGCAGCCACAGGACTAGCGGGGCCGAGGGCTACGAGCAGTACTTC. It is translated as CASSHRTSGAEGYEQYF.

V is TRBV2 and J is TRBJ1-3; D remains unclear. Germline lookup yields CDR1 SNHLY and CDR2 FYNNEI. Trimming removed 4 bases at V and 3 bases at J, with 10 bases between. The CDR3 contains 14 residues. The CDR3 DNA is TGTGCCAGCAGTGGGAGTAGGAATGGAAACACCATATATTTT. It translates to CASSGSRNGNTIYF. The complete variable domain, with remaining parts taken from reference TRBV2 and TRBJ1-3, reads EPEVTQTPSHQVTQMGQEVILRCVPISNHLYFYWYRQILGQKVEFLVSFYNNEISEKSEIFDDQFSVERPDGSNFTLKIRSTKLEDSAMYFCASSGSRNGNTIYFGEGSWLTVV.

In nucleotides, the CDR3 is TGTGCCAGCAGCTTAGCCTACAATCAGCCCCAGCATTTT. Amino acid sequence: CASSLAYNQPQHF. The chain recombines TRBV11-2 with TRBJ1-5; D is unresolved. The CDR3 is 13 amino acids. The germline gives CDR1 SGHAT, CDR2 FQNNGV. The V gene lost 1 base and the J gene lost 3 bases, with 4 bases spanning the gap.

Here the CDR3 reads CASSVGANVLTF. CDR3 bases: TGTGCCAGCAGTGTTGGGGCCAACGTCCTGACTTTC. This chain connects TRBV2 to TRBJ2-6; D is ambiguous. This CDR3 region has 12 residues. Germline V gives CDR1 SNHLY, CDR2 FYNNEI. V lost 4 bases and J lost 3, with 1 base in between.

The gene calls are TRBV18 and TRBJ2-5, with TRBD1 identical over 8 bases. This CDR3 is built from 14 residues. Germline lookup yields CDR1 KGHSH and CDR2 LQKENI. Losses at the gene ends were 3 bases for V and 4 bases for J; bases not matched to a gene: 4. As DNA, the CDR3 is TGTGCCAGCTCACCCGCAGGGGGCGCAGAGACCCAGTACTTC. This encodes CASSPAGGAETQYF.